This entry describes one TCR beta chain. Its antigen is unidentified. The sample comes from a study of cytomegalovirus exposure and HLA in healthy donors. At the level of the study: One earlier analysis, a look at 200 million or so T cells, found some 110 million unique TCR beta sequences.

Use of 60 Vbeta and 13 Jbeta primers characterized the PCR. The data were produced by immunoSEQ multiplex PCR, yet TCRdb's version contains in-frame clones alone and is incomplete. The table lists roughly 58,000 clones, about 80% of them singletons. Study observations and caveats: Accurate prediction of most subjects' HLA-A and HLA-B alleles from TCR beta sequences was reported. Later work showed greater clonal expansion in HLA-associated TCR beta chains than in equally common others.

Germline CDR1 reads MDHEN; CDR2 reads SYDVKM. V was cut by 8 bases and J by 4 bases, with 17 bases left in between. This CDR3 is built from 14 residues. Donors sampled were nominally healthy, though unrecorded immune exposures were likely. Sequenced: PBMCs. This receptor was taken from a woman in her thirties or forties in good health and CMV-seronegative. The chain joins TRBV28 to TRBJ1-2; D is ambiguous. Written as DNA, the CDR3 is TGTGCCAGCTTCCAAGGAGTTGAGTTCTATGGCTACACCTTC. Its protein product is CASFQGVEFYGYTF.